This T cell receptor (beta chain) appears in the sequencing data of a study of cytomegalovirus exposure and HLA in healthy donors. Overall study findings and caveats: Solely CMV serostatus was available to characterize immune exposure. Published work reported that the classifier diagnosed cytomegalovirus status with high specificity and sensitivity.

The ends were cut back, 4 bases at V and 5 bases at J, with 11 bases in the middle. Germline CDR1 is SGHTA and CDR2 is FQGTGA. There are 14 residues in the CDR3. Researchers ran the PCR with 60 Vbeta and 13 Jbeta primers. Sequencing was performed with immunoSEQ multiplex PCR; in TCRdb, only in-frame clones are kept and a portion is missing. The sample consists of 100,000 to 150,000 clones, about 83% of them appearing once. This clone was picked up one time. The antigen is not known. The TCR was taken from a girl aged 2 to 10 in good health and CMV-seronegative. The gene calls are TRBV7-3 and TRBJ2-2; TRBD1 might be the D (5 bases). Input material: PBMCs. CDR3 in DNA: TGTGCCAGCAGCTCACAGGCGGAGACCGGGGAGCTGTTTTTT. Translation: CASSSQAETGELFF. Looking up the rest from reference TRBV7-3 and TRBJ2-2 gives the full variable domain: GAGVSQTPSNKVTEKGKYVELRCDPISGHTALYWYRQSLGQGPEFLIYFQGTGAADDSGLPNDRFFAVRPEGSVSTLKIQRTERGDSAVYLCASSSQAETGELFFGEGSRLTVL.